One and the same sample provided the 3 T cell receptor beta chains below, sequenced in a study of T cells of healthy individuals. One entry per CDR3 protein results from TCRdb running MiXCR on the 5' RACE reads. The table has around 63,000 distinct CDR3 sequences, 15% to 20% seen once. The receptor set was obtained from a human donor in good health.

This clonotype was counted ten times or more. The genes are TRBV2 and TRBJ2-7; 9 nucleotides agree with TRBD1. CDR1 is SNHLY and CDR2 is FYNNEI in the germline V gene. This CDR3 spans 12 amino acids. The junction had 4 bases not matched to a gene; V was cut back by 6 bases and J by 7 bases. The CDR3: CASSWDREEQYF. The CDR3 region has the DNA TGTGCCAGCAGCTGGGACAGGGAGGAGCAGTACTTC.

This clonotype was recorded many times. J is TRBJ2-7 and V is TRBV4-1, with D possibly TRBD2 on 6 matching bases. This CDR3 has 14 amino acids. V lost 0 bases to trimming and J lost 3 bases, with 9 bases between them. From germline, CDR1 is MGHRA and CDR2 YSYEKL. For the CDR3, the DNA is TGCGCCAGCAGCCAAGACAAGGGAGGCTACGAGCAGTACTTC. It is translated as CASSQDKGGYEQYF.

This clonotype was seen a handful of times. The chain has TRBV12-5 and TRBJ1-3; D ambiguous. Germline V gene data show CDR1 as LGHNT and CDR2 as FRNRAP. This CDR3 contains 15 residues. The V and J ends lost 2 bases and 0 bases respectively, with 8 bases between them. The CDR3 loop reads CASGLLLSSGNTIYF. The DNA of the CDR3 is TGTGCTAGTGGTTTGTTGCTGAGCTCTGGAAACACCATATATTTT.